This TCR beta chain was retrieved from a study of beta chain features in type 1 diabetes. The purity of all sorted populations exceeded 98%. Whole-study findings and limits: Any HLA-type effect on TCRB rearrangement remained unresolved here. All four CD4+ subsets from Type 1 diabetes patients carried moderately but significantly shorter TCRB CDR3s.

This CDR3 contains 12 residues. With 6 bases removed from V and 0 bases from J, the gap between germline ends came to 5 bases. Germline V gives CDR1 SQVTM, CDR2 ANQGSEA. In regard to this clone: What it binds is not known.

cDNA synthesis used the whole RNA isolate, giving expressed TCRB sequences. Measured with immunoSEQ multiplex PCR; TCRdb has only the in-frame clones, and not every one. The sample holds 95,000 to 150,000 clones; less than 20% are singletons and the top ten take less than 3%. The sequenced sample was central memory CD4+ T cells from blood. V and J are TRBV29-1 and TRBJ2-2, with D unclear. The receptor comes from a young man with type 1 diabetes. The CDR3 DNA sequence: TGCAGCGTAAGATCGAACACCGGGGAGCTGTTTTTT. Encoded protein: CSVRSNTGELFF.